This passage covers 17 T cell receptor beta chains from one sample sequenced in a study of T cell responses to AZD1222 COVID-19 vaccine. The method was immunoSEQ multiplex PCR; TCRdb's version includes in-frame clones alone and lacks a portion of them. The data show roughly 120,000 clones, 88% seen once. The input for sequencing was peripheral blood, taken on day 0 of MenACWY control vaccination. The receptors originated from an adult in good health.

The chain has TRBV7-9 and TRBJ2-5, with 7 bases that match TRBD2. V was clipped by 7 bases and J by 0 bases; unmatched bases: 11. Per the germline V gene, CDR1 is SEHNR and CDR2 is FQNEAQ (reference sequence). This CDR3 contains 16 residues. CDR3 protein: CASILDGGGYQETQYF. CDR3 nucleotide sequence: TGTGCCAGCATCCTAGACGGGGGAGGGTACCAAGAGACCCAGTACTTC. Together with reference TRBV7-9 and TRBJ2-5, the CDR3 gives the full variable domain: DTGVSQNPRHKITKRGQNVTFRCDPISEHNRLYWYRQTLGQGPEFLTYFQNEAQLEKSRLLSDRFSAERPKGSFSTLEIQRTEQGDSAMYLCASILDGGGYQETQYFGPGTRLLVL.

The J gene is TRBJ1-2, the V gene TRBV28; D gene ambiguous. V lost 7 bases to trimming and J lost 3 bases, with 18 bases between them. CDR1 and CDR2 from the germline V gene are MDHEN and SYDVKM. There are 15 residues in the CDR3. CDR3 amino acids: CASNRWGVADYGYTF. CDR3 DNA sequence: TGTGCCAGCAACCGGTGGGGAGTGGCGGACTATGGCTACACCTTC.

This chain connects TRBV5-4 to TRBJ2-2, with D maybe TRBD2 (6 bases). The CDR3 sequence is 16 residues long. V lost 0 bases to trimming and J lost 1 base, with 10 bases between them. Germline V gene sequence: CDR1 SGHNT, CDR2 YYREEE (reference sequence). The CDR3 protein is CASSLAGTQNTGELFF. The CDR3 DNA sequence: TGTGCCAGCAGCTTGGCCGGGACTCAGAACACCGGGGAGCTGTTTTTT.

V usage is TRBV7-9 and J usage is TRBJ2-7, with D possibly TRBD1 on 5 matching bases. CDR3 length: 11 residues. Trimming removed 5 bases at V and 7 bases at J, with 9 bases between. In germline, CDR1 is SEHNR, CDR2 FQNEAQ (reference sequence). The CDR3 sequence: CASSRGGEQYF. The CDR3, as DNA: TGTGCCAGCAGCAGGGGTGGGGAGCAGTACTTC.

This chain links TRBV19 with TRBJ1-3; TRBD1 might be the D (5 bases). Trimming cost V 8 bases and J 0 bases, with 17 bases left between them. The CDR3 covers 16 residues. CDR1 is LNHDA and CDR2 is SQIVND in the germline V gene (reference sequence). The CDR3: CASSLAGLLSGNTIYF. The CDR3 DNA reads TGTGCCAGTTCCCTGGCGGGGCTGCTCTCTGGAAACACCATATATTTT.

The rearrangement uses TRBV5-1 and TRBJ1-4; D perhaps matches TRBD1 (5 bases). Looked up from germline, CDR1 is SGHRS and CDR2 is YFSETQ. The germline V and J ends were trimmed by 2 bases and 2 bases, with 7 bases remaining between them. The CDR3 runs to 14 residues. The CDR3: CASSLDSTNEKLFF. The CDR3 DNA is TGCGCCAGCAGCTTAGACAGTACTAATGAAAAACTGTTTTTT.

The chain joins TRBV6-1 to TRBJ1-4; TRBD1 agrees at 7 bases. CDR1 and CDR2 from the germline V gene are MNHNS and SASEGT. V shed 3 bases and J 0 bases; nucleotides not matched to a gene: 7. CDR3 size: 17 residues. This chain's CDR3 is CASSDLTGATTNEKLFF. The CDR3 DNA is TGTGCCAGCAGTGACCTCACAGGGGCAACAACTAATGAAAAACTGTTTTTT.

The rearrangement joins TRBV25-1 to TRBJ2-7; D is undetermined. V was shortened by 3 bases and J by 2 bases, with 11 bases between the two germline ends. CDR1 MGHDK and CDR2 SYGVNS come from the germline V gene. The CDR3 spans 14 residues. CDR3 nucleotide sequence: TGTGCCAGCAGTGACTCGACCGCTACCTACGAGCAGTACTTC. Its translation: CASSDSTATYEQYF.

The rearrangement uses TRBV5-1 and TRBJ1-6; D ambiguous. V lost 0 bases to trimming and J lost 5 bases, with 12 bases between them. In germline, CDR1 is SGHRS, CDR2 YFSETQ. The CDR3 covers 16 residues. The CDR3 sequence: CASSLGTAQNNSPLHF. The CDR3 bases are TGCGCCAGCAGCTTGGGAACGGCGCAGAATAATTCACCCCTCCACTTT.

The rearrangement uses TRBV11-2 and TRBJ2-7; D may be TRBD1 (5 bases). V was pared by 1 base and J by 5 bases, with 18 bases between. Germline CDR1 is SGHAT and CDR2 is FQNNGV. This CDR3 is built from 16 residues. The CDR3 nucleotides are TGTGCCAGCAGCTTAGTGGATGGGGCGCCTCGGAACGAGCAGTACTTC. The encoded protein is CASSLVDGAPRNEQYF.

This chain connects TRBV19 to TRBJ1-1; the D gene is possibly TRBD1 (6 bases). The V gene lost 6 bases and the J gene lost 6 bases, with 17 bases spanning the gap. The CDR3 length is 14 residues. The germline V gene has CDR1 LNHDA and CDR2 SQIVND (reference sequence). The CDR3 region is CASSRVDSQAEAFF. Written as DNA, the CDR3 is TGTGCCAGTAGCCGTGTGGACAGTCAGGCTGAAGCTTTCTTT.

The rearrangement joins TRBV27 to TRBJ1-5, with D hard to call. With 7 bases removed from V and 11 bases from J, the gap between germline ends came to 18 bases. Germline-derived CDR1 and CDR2 are MNHEY and SMNVEV (reference sequence). The CDR3 has 13 amino acids. The CDR3 region has the DNA TGTGCCAGCACCCAAGGACCGGGTCTTGCCCAGCATTTT. Translated: CASTQGPGLAQHF.

A few counts support this clone. The chain links TRBV29-1 to TRBJ1-5, with D possibly matching TRBD1 (5 bases). CDR3 length equals 11 residues. V shed 4 bases and J shed 5 bases, with 6 bases lying between them. Germline V gene sequence: CDR1 SQVTM, CDR2 ANQGSEA. The CDR3 spells CSVGGDQPQHF. For the CDR3, the DNA is TGCAGCGTTGGGGGGGATCAGCCCCAGCATTTT.

The chain carries TRBV25-1 and TRBJ2-1, with D possibly matching TRBD2 (6 bases). Germline loops: CDR1 MGHDK, CDR2 SYGVNS. The CDR3 is 16 amino acids. V lost 4 bases to trimming and J lost 1 base, with 14 bases between them. The CDR3 bases are TGTGCCAGCAGTGGATTCCCCGGGGGTTCCTACAATGAGCAGTTCTTC. Amino acids: CASSGFPGGSYNEQFF.

The table lists this clone with a count of one. The chain combines TRBV10-3 with TRBJ1-4; 7 nucleotides line up with TRBD1. From germline, CDR1 is ENHRY and CDR2 SYGVKD. V was pared by 6 bases and J by 7 bases, with 8 bases of the junction left unmatched. The CDR3 sequence is 14 residues long. The CDR3 reads CAIRDTGEGEKLFF. CDR3 nucleotides: TGTGCCATCAGGGATACAGGGGAGGGTGAAAAACTGTTTTTT.

The chain is built from TRBV18 and TRBJ2-7, with 8 bases aligning to TRBD1. V was clipped by 6 bases and J by 5 bases; unmatched bases: 3. CDR1 is KGHSH and CDR2 is LQKENI in the germline V gene. The CDR3 is made up of 12 amino acids. CDR3 residues: CASSSGGHEQYF. The CDR3, as DNA: TGTGCCAGCTCGTCAGGGGGCCACGAGCAGTACTTC.

Only one count was recorded for this clone. The chain uses TRBV27 and TRBJ2-1; TRBD2 matches 9 bases. The germline V gene has CDR1 MNHEY and CDR2 SMNVEV (reference sequence). Losses at the gene ends were 3 bases for V and 0 bases for J; bases not matched to a gene: 6. The CDR3 sequence is 17 residues long. The CDR3 DNA sequence: TGTGCCAGCAGTTTCCCTAGCGGGACGAGCTCCTACAATGAGCAGTTCTTC. Translation: CASSFPSGTSSYNEQFF.